The clone carrying this TCR beta chain occurred once. The sample belongs to a study of control samples from healthy donors and cancer patients. TCRdb's table, derived via immunoSEQ multiplex PCR, lists solely in-frame clones and lacks some. The sample records about 100,000 clones, more than 85% being singletons. This CDR3 is 15 amino acids long. With V trimmed by 2 bases and J by 3 bases, 1 base remained unmatched. CDR1 is SGHVS and CDR2 is FQNEAQ in the germline V gene. V gene TRBV7-8 combines with J gene TRBJ2-3; 11 nucleotides align to TRBD2. Sequenced sample: blood. This clonotype originated in a woman between 45 and 65 years old in good health. CDR3 region: CASSLTSGGTDTQYF. CDR3 in DNA: TGTGCCAGCAGCTTAACTAGCGGGGGAACAGATACGCAGTATTTT.